This is a list of T cell receptor beta chains from one sample in a study of T-cell memory formation after mild COVID-19. TCRdb re-analysed the 5' RACE reads in MiXCR, keeping a single row per CDR3 protein. The profile shows roughly 310,000 distinct CDR3 sequences, roughly 15% of them singletons. The sample was PBMCs or a T cell subset sorted from them (not recorded which). The receptor source for this set is a man in his late teens or twenties who had mild COVID-19 (a few samples of this study predate the infection). Cell type and time point are not known. CDR3s leave out the opening cysteine and the closing phenylalanine or tryptophan. A D gene is named only where the DNA matches it firmly.

cdr3_aa	d_call	v_call	j_call
ASRRRGMETQY	-	TRBV3-1	TRBJ2-5
ASSLSAGSNQPQH	-	TRBV7-2	TRBJ1-5
ASSQEWLPSTDTQY	-	TRBV4-2	TRBJ2-3
ASRPPLRTGPNTEAF	TRBD1	TRBV7-9	TRBJ1-1
ATSDRDSAFDRYT	TRBD1	TRBV24-1	TRBJ1-2
ASSLNNNNEQF	-	TRBV6-5	TRBJ2-1
SARDLVSRGPYEQY	-	TRBV20-1	TRBJ2-7
ASSLVGNPYEQY	-	TRBV5-1	TRBJ2-7
ASSLLAGGMNEQF	TRBD2	TRBV7-3	TRBJ2-1
ASSPSDRLNTEAF	-	TRBV4-2	TRBJ1-1
ASSIAHRLASYNEQF	TRBD2	TRBV19	TRBJ2-1
ASSYMHAGQPQH	-	TRBV6-5	TRBJ1-5
ASSFWGGDQPQH	-	TRBV12-3/TRBV12-4	TRBJ1-5
ASGTGLGQGHTEAF	TRBD1	TRBV7-6	TRBJ1-1
ASSQDPLDRLSYNEQF	-	TRBV3-1	TRBJ2-1
SASTGVLADTQY	-	TRBV20-1	TRBJ2-3
ASRLRDSISGANVLT	TRBD1	TRBV12-3/TRBV12-4	TRBJ2-6
ASNTGAGEQF	TRBD1	TRBV7-3	TRBJ2-1
ASSYFGGEKLF	-	TRBV12-3/TRBV12-4	TRBJ1-4
ASSLEAGIYGYT	-	TRBV7-2	TRBJ1-2